The rows below give T cell receptor beta chains drawn from one sample of a study of blood T cell repertoires in COVID-19. Clones were read by immunoSEQ multiplex PCR, and TCRdb kept only the in-frame ones, dropping some. The profile shows about 130,000 clones, roughly 83% of them singletons. The sequencing input was peripheral blood. The source is a woman in her forties or fifties with acute or convalescent COVID-19. CDR3s include the opening cysteine and the closing phenylalanine or tryptophan. D genes are given only for firm matches.

V gene: TRBV4-1
J gene: TRBJ1-2
D gene: .
CDR3 DNA: TGCGCCAGCAGCCAAGAGGCAGGGGCCTATGGCTACACCTTC
CDR3 protein: CASSQEAGAYGYTF

V gene: TRBV27
J gene: TRBJ2-7
D gene: TRBD1
CDR3 DNA: TGTGCCAGCAGTCTCAGTCCCGGGACAGTCTACGAGCAGTACTTC
CDR3 protein: CASSLSPGTVYEQYF

V gene: TRBV11-2
J gene: TRBJ2-3
D gene: .
CDR3 DNA: TGTGCCAGCAGCTTAGAGGGGGGTAGCGGCACAGATACGCAGTATTTT
CDR3 protein: CASSLEGGSGTDTQYF

V gene: TRBV13
J gene: TRBJ1-2
D gene: .
CDR3 DNA: TGTGCCAGCAGCTGGGTCCGGGACAACAAGCGGGGTGGCTACACCTTC
CDR3 protein: CASSWVRDNKRGGYTF

V gene: TRBV18
J gene: TRBJ2-1
D gene: TRBD1
CDR3 DNA: TGTGCCAGCTCTACGGACAGGGCGGGATACAATGAGCAGTTCTTC
CDR3 protein: CASSTDRAGYNEQFF

V gene: TRBV11-3
J gene: TRBJ1-1
D gene: .
CDR3 DNA: TGTGCCAGCAGCAGAGGGATAGGCACTGAAGCTTTCTTT
CDR3 protein: CASSRGIGTEAFF

V gene: TRBV29-1
J gene: TRBJ1-2
D gene: .
CDR3 DNA: TGCAGCGTTGGACGGGAGACAGACAGCCCTAACTATGGCTACACCTTC
CDR3 protein: CSVGRETDSPNYGYTF

V gene: TRBV28
J gene: TRBJ2-7
D gene: .
CDR3 DNA: TGTGCCAGCAGTAGAGAACGCGACAGGACTTACTACGAGCAGTACTTC
CDR3 protein: CASSRERDRTYYEQYF

V gene: TRBV2
J gene: TRBJ2-1
D gene: TRBD2
CDR3 DNA: TGTGCCAGCAGTGAGGGGGGGAGCTCCTACAATGAGCAGTTCTTC
CDR3 protein: CASSEGGSSYNEQFF

V gene: TRBV19
J gene: TRBJ1-1
D gene: TRBD1
CDR3 DNA: TGTGCCAGTAATATAGGACAGGGGGCTTCCGAAGCTTTCTTT
CDR3 protein: CASNIGQGASEAFF

V gene: TRBV27
J gene: TRBJ1-3
D gene: TRBD1
CDR3 DNA: TGTGCCAGCAGCCCGGACAGGTCTTCGGCTAACACCATATATTTT
CDR3 protein: CASSPDRSSANTIYF

V gene: TRBV5-1
J gene: TRBJ2-5
D gene: TRBD2
CDR3 DNA: TGCGCCAGCAGCTTGGCGGGAGGTAACCAAGAGACCCAGTACTTC
CDR3 protein: CASSLAGGNQETQYF